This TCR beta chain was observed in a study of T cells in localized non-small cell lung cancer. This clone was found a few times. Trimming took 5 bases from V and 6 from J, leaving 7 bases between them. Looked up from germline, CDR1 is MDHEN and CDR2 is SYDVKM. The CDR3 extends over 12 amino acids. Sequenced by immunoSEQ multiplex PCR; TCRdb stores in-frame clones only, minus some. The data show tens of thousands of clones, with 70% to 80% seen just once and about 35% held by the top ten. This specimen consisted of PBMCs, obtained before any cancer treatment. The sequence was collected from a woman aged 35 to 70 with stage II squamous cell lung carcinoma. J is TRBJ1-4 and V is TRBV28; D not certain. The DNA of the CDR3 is TGTGCCAGCAGTCCAGAGTATGAAAAACTGTTTTTT. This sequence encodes CASSPEYEKLFF.